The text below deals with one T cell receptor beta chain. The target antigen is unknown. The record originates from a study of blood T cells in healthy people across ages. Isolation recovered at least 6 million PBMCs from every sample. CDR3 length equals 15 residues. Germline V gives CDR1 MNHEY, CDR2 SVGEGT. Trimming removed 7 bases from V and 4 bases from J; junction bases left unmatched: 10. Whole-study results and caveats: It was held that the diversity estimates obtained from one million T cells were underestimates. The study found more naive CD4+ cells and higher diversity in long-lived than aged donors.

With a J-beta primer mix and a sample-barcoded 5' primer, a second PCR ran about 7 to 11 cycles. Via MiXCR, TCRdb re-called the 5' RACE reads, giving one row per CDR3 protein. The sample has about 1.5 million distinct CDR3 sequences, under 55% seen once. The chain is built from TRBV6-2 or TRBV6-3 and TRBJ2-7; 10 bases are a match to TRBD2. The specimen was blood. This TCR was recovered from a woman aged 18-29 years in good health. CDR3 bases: TGTGCCAGCAACCCTGCCCTAGCGGGAGCATACGAGCAGTACTTC. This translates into CASNPALAGAYEQYF.